The 13 T cell receptor beta chains below were found in one sample sequenced in a study of blood T cell repertoires in COVID-19. Sequencing was performed with immunoSEQ multiplex PCR; in TCRdb, only in-frame clones are kept and a portion is missing. The data contain around 260,000 clones, roughly four fifths of them seen just once; the ten biggest clones take up around 4.1%. Sequencing was carried out using PBMCs or T cells enriched from blood (not recorded which). The receptors come from a man between 25 and 39 years old with acute COVID-19.

The J gene is TRBJ1-5, the V gene TRBV24-1; D call uncertain. CDR1 is KGHDR and CDR2 is SFDVKD in the germline V gene. This CDR3 is 14 amino acids long. Trimming took off 3 bases at V and 7 bases at J, with 12 bases between the two ends. CDR3 amino acids: CATSDPAVEQPQHF. CDR3 bases: TGTGCCACCAGTGATCCCGCGGTAGAACAGCCCCAGCATTTT.

The chain is built from TRBV9 and TRBJ1-2; the D is unclear. Germline CDR1 SGDLS, CDR2 YYNGEE. The V and J ends lost 3 bases and 4 bases respectively, with 10 bases between them. The CDR3 contains 13 residues. The CDR3: CASSASPSYGYTF. CDR3 nucleotide sequence: TGTGCCAGCAGCGCCTCCCCTTCCTATGGCTACACCTTC.

This clone came up once. The chain links TRBV3-1 (or the pseudogene TRBV3-2) to TRBJ2-5; 10 bases fit TRBD2. Germline lookup yields CDR1 LGHDT and CDR2 YNNKEL (reference sequence). The length of the CDR3 is 18 residues. V trimming: 3 bases; J trimming: 0 bases; junction bases outside the gene matches: 10. The CDR3 sequence is CASSQKERLAGYQETQYF. CDR3 in DNA: TGTGCCAGCAGCCAGAAGGAGAGACTAGCGGGTTACCAAGAGACCCAGTACTTC.

This chain uses TRBV3-1 (or the pseudogene TRBV3-2) with TRBJ1-1, with D maybe TRBD1 (6 bases). The CDR3 sequence is 12 residues long. V was cut by 11 bases and J by 3 bases, with 13 bases left in between. In germline, CDR1 is LGHDT, CDR2 YNNKEL (reference sequence). The CDR3 sequence is CAAGRTDTEAFF. The CDR3 bases are TGTGCCGCCGGACGGACAGACACTGAAGCTTTCTTT.

The CDR3 sequence: CASSQVWQGNPHYGYTF. CDR3 nucleotides: TGTGCCAGCAGCCAAGTCTGGCAGGGAAACCCTCACTATGGCTACACCTTC. The chain has TRBV3-1 (or the pseudogene TRBV3-2) and TRBJ1-2; tentatively, D is TRBD1 (5 bases). With 1 base removed from V and 3 bases from J, the gap between germline ends came to 18 bases. The germline V gene encodes CDR1 LGHDT and CDR2 YNNKEL (reference sequence). There are 17 residues in the CDR3.

The rearrangement links TRBV27 to TRBJ2-7, with D perhaps TRBD1 (5 bases). Looked up from germline, CDR1 is MNHEY and CDR2 is SMNVEV (reference sequence). The CDR3 covers 14 residues. Trimming left V 2 bases short and J 2 bases short, with 10 bases between. CDR3 DNA sequence: TGTGCCAGCAGTTTAGGGGCAGGACCCTACGAGCAGTACGTC. Protein sequence: CASSLGAGPYEQYV.

The rearrangement uses TRBV13 and TRBJ2-1; 9 positions match TRBD1. The junction had 5 bases not matched to a gene; V was cut back by 4 bases and J by 7 bases. The CDR3 extends over 14 amino acids. Germline values: CDR1 PRHDT, CDR2 FYEKMQ (reference sequence). CDR3 loop: CASSSPGQGNEQFF. In DNA, the CDR3 is TGTGCCAGCAGCTCTCCGGGACAGGGTAATGAGCAGTTCTTC.

This clone has a single count. V and J are TRBV5-4 and TRBJ2-1, with TRBD1 matching over 8 bases. There are 15 residues in the CDR3. Germline V lookup: CDR1 SGHNT, CDR2 YYREEE (reference sequence). The ends lost 4 bases at V and 3 bases at J; junction bases unmatched: 6. CDR3 sequence: CASSTDRGNYNEQFF. The CDR3, as DNA: TGTGCCAGCAGCACTGACAGGGGTAACTACAATGAGCAGTTCTTC.

This chain links TRBV6-5 with TRBJ1-5; perhaps TRBD1 as D (5 bases). Per the germline V gene, CDR1 is MNHEY and CDR2 is SVGAGI. This CDR3 is built from 15 residues. With 3 bases removed from V and 2 bases from J, the gap between germline ends came to 11 bases. CDR3 nucleotide sequence: TGTGCCAGCAGTTATGGGAGGGGTGGCAATCAGCCCCAGCATTTT. This translates into CASSYGRGGNQPQHF.

This chain joins TRBV7-6 and TRBJ1-2, with D possibly TRBD1 on 6 matching bases. V was shortened by 4 bases and J by 5 bases, with 17 bases between the two germline ends. Germline V CDR1 and CDR2: SGHVS, FNYEAQ. The CDR3 is made up of 15 amino acids. This chain's CDR3 is CASSSMDSARYGYTF. CDR3 coding DNA: TGTGCCAGCAGCTCGATGGACAGTGCTCGATATGGCTACACCTTC.

The gene calls are TRBV19 and TRBJ2-7, with TRBD2 matching over 7 bases. V shed 7 bases and J 1 base; nucleotides not matched to a gene: 10. CDR3 length equals 15 residues. Germline V CDR1 and CDR2: LNHDA, SQIVND (reference sequence). The CDR3 sequence: CASTLGGLRSYEQYV. Written as DNA, the CDR3 is TGTGCCAGTACCCTGGGGGGGTTAAGGTCCTACGAGCAGTACGTC.

The chain combines TRBV18 with TRBJ2-5; possible D gene TRBD1, 6 bases. Looked up from germline, CDR1 is KGHSH and CDR2 is LQKENI. V shed 4 bases and J shed 2 bases, with 8 bases lying between them. This CDR3 has 13 amino acids. In DNA, the CDR3 is TGTGCCAGCTCACGACAGGATCAAGAGACCCAGTACTTC. It codes for CASSRQDQETQYF.

The chain employs TRBV7-9 and TRBJ2-1; D is perhaps TRBD1 (5 bases). V was trimmed by 5 bases and J by 0 bases, leaving 17 bases between them. Germline-derived CDR1 and CDR2 are SEHNR and FQNEAQ (reference sequence). The CDR3 length is 17 residues. In DNA form, the CDR3 reads TGTGCCAGCAGCGCCACGATAGGGGCGAGCTCCTACAATGAGCAGTTCTTC. Protein product: CASSATIGASSYNEQFF. The full variable domain, rest sourced from reference TRBV7-9 and TRBJ2-1, is DTGVSQNPRHKITKRGQNVTFRCDPISEHNRLYWYRQTLGQGPEFLTYFQNEAQLEKSRLLSDRFSAERPKGSFSTLEIQRTEQGDSAMYLCASSATIGASSYNEQFFGPGTRLTVL.